These T cell receptor beta chains were read from a single sample in a study of T-cell reconstitution after alpha-beta-depleted transplantation in children. TCRdb used MiXCR to reprocess the PCR reads, holding one entry per CDR3 protein. The sample consists of fewer than 550,000 distinct CDR3 sequences, more than 9.5% of them appearing once. The sample was PBMCs, mostly from graft donor cells, taken 180 days after TCRalphabeta/CD19-depleted stem cell transplant. Source of these receptors: a female patient aged 2 to 10 who had a stem cell transplant for aplastic anemia, so the T cells may come from the graft donor. CDR3s include the opening cysteine and the closing phenylalanine or tryptophan. A D gene is named only where the DNA matches it firmly. Clone size is not always given. Where it is, it says once, few, many or a class for expanded clones.

V: TRBV5-1; J: TRBJ1-1; D: TRBD1; size: few; DNA: TGCGCCAGCAGCAACGGACAGGGGATCGCTGAAGCTTTCTTT; CDR3: CASSNGQGIAEAFF
V: TRBV20-1; J: TRBJ2-1; D: TRBD2; size: NA; DNA: TGCAGTGCTAGAGTGGGACTAGCGGTCTACAATGAGCAGTTCTTC; CDR3: CSARVGLAVYNEQFF
V: TRBV5-1; J: TRBJ2-1; D: TRBD2; size: few; DNA: TGCGCCAGCAGCCCCATCGGGCTAGCGGCCCTCCGCCACAATGAGCAGTTCTTC; CDR3: CASSPIGLAALRHNEQFF
V: TRBV6-1; J: TRBJ1-2; D: NA; size: few; DNA: TGTGCCAGCAAGGTTTCTTTAGCTAACTATGGCTACACCTTC; CDR3: CASKVSLANYGYTF
V: TRBV7-2; J: TRBJ1-1; D: NA; size: NA; DNA: TGTGCCAGCAGCGGTGTAGAAGCTTTCTTT; CDR3: CASSGVEAFF
V: TRBV12-3/TRBV12-4; J: TRBJ2-3; D: TRBD2; size: few; DNA: TGTGCCAGCAGTTCGACTAGCGGGATAACAGATACGCAGTATTTT; CDR3: CASSSTSGITDTQYF
V: TRBV7-9; J: TRBJ1-3; D: NA; size: NA; DNA: TGTGCCAGCAGCAGAGCAGCTGGAAACACCATATATTTT; CDR3: CASSRAAGNTIYF
V: TRBV12-3/TRBV12-4; J: TRBJ1-1; D: NA; size: few; DNA: TGTGCCAGCAGTTTTTTGCCCGGGCAGGGTCGCACTGAAGCTTTCTTT; CDR3: CASSFLPGQGRTEAFF
V: TRBV19; J: TRBJ1-1; D: NA; size: NA; DNA: TGTGCCAGTAGTTCGGGATTGGGGGCTGAAGCTTTCTTT; CDR3: CASSSGLGAEAFF
V: TRBV7-3; J: TRBJ1-2; D: NA; size: many; DNA: TGTGCCAGCAGCCCCGGACCTACTGGTGGCTACACCTTC; CDR3: CASSPGPTGGYTF